This record concerns one T cell receptor beta chain sequence. This entry belongs to a study of T cell responses to AZD1222 COVID-19 vaccine. The CDR3 totals 14 residues. Germline loops: CDR1 MDHEN, CDR2 SYDVKM. Trimming took 2 bases from V and 5 from J; bases not matched to a gene: 2. Sequencing used immunoSEQ multiplex PCR; TCRdb keeps in-frame clones, though not all of them. Of around 70,000 clones listed, roughly 89% are singletons. This TCR derives from an adult in good health. This chain uses TRBV28 with TRBJ1-5, with 8 nucleotides matching TRBD1. The material was peripheral blood, obtained on day 0 of AZD1222 vaccination. The CDR3 sequence: CASSLVQGDQPQHF. In DNA, the CDR3 is TGTGCCAGCAGTTTAGTACAGGGGGATCAGCCCCAGCATTTT.